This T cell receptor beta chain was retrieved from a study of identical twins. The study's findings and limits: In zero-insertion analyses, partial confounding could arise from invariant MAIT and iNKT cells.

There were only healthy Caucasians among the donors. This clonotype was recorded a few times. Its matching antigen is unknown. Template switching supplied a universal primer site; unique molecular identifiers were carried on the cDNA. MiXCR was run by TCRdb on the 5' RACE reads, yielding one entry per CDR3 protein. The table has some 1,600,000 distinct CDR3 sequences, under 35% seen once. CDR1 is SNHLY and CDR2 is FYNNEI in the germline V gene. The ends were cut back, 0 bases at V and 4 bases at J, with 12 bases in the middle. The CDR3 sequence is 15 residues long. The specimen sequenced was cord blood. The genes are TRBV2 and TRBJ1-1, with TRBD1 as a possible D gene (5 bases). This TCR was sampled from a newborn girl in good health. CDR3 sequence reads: CASSEARGAGTEAFF. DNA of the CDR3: TGTGCCAGCAGTGAAGCTCGGGGCGCGGGCACTGAAGCTTTCTTT.